This passage covers 15 T cell receptor beta chains from one sample sequenced in a study of T-cell reconstitution after alpha-beta-depleted transplantation in children (dated by TCRdb to about 2016). To prepare the library, PCR was applied. The sample was run on an Illumina HiSeq 2500. To normalize quantification of the TCRbeta repertoire, the TCR libraries were built with molecular barcoding that relied on unique molecular identifiers. Clones were called with MiXCR by TCRdb after fastp trimmed the public reads at Q25, and only in-frame beta chains were retained. Each entry is one CDR3 protein sequence, shown with its most common DNA and genes. The sample records around 200,000 distinct CDR3 sequences, roughly a sixth of which are singletons. The ten largest clonotypes hold 35% to 50% of the sample. Sample treatment or condition, as interpreted from the label and publication: allogeneic hematopoietic cell transplantation with graft depleted of TCRalphabeta T cells and CD19 B cells.

Sequenced here: PBMCs, mostly from graft donor cells, sampled 360 days after TCRalphabeta/CD19-depleted stem cell transplant. The receptors were gathered from a male patient under 10 years old who had a stem cell transplant for acute lymphoblastic leukemia, so the T cells may come from the graft donor.

Ten or more counts support this clonotype. The chain joins TRBV5-1 to TRBJ2-7; 7 bases map to TRBD1. There are 16 residues in the CDR3. With 4 bases clipped from V and 2 bases from J, the junction kept 12 bases outside the gene matches. The germline V gene encodes CDR1 SGHRS and CDR2 YFSETQ. CDR3: CASSPSLMTGPYEQYF. CDR3 DNA sequence: TGCGCCAGCAGCCCCTCTCTTATGACAGGGCCCTACGAGCAGTACTTC.

The CDR3 coding sequence is TGTGCCACCCAGCTATGGGGCAGAAGCTCTGGAAACACCATATATTTT. It codes for CATQLWGRSSGNTIYF. The chain is built from TRBV6-1 and TRBJ1-3; D perhaps matches TRBD1 (5 bases). Trimming took 10 bases from V and 0 from J, leaving 19 bases between them. Germline V gene lookup returns CDR1 MNHNS and CDR2 SASEGT. The CDR3 is 16 amino acids.

This sequence joins TRBV6-1 and TRBJ2-7; TRBD1 is a possible D gene (6 bases). Germline CDR1 reads MNHNS; CDR2 reads SASEGT. The CDR3 spans 15 residues. V gave up 6 bases and J gave up 4 bases, with 19 bases separating them. In DNA, the CDR3 is TGTGCCAGCAGGAATCTCAGGGGTGCTTCATACGAGCAGTACTTC. Protein product: CASRNLRGASYEQYF.

In this sample, this clonotype turned up a few times. The CDR3 spells CASSGDYTGELFF. Written as DNA, the CDR3 is TGTGCCAGTAGCGGGGACTACACCGGGGAGCTGTTTTTT. The chain is built from TRBV5-6 and TRBJ2-2; 8 bases map to TRBD2. This CDR3 spans 13 amino acids. In germline, CDR1 is SGHDT, CDR2 YYEEEE. The junction had 3 bases not matched to a gene; V was cut back by 8 bases and J by 3 bases.

V gene TRBV7-2 combines with J gene TRBJ2-1; D is ambiguous. CDR1 is SGHTA and CDR2 is FQGNSA in the germline V gene. This CDR3 region has 17 residues. V dropped 6 bases and J dropped 7 bases, with 25 bases sitting between them. CDR3 nucleotides: TGTGCCAGCAGTTTTCCCGCCGGGTCCTCGGCGTTGAATGAGCAGTTCTTC. Protein product: CASSFPAGSSALNEQFF.

There are a few counts of this clonotype. The V call is TRBV20-1, the J call TRBJ1-2; D remains ambiguous. In germline, CDR1 is DFQATT, CDR2 SNEGSKA (reference sequence). The CDR3 is 13 amino acids. Trimming pared 3 bases from V and 7 bases from J, leaving 15 bases between. The CDR3 sequence: CSARPQPEVGYTF. For the CDR3, the DNA is TGCAGTGCTAGGCCACAGCCGGAGGTTGGCTACACCTTC.

This chain joins TRBV27 and TRBJ2-7; possible D gene TRBD1, 6 bases. CDR1 is MNHEY and CDR2 is SMNVEV in the germline V gene (reference sequence). The CDR3 length is 11 residues. The V and J ends lost 10 bases and 0 bases respectively, with 7 bases between them. The CDR3 sequence is CATRGSYEQYF. The CDR3, as DNA: TGTGCCACCAGGGGCTCCTACGAGCAGTACTTC.

This clonotype has a handful of counts. J is TRBJ1-1 and V is TRBV15, with 11 positions matching TRBD1. Germline CDR1 is LNHNV and CDR2 is YYDKDF (reference sequence). The CDR3 has 16 residues. V was pared by 4 bases and J by 0 bases, with 4 bases of the junction left unmatched. The DNA of the CDR3 is TGTGCCACCAGCACGAGGGACAGGGGGATGAACACTGAAGCTTTCTTT. Translation gives CATSTRDRGMNTEAFF.

The rearrangement uses TRBV6-5 and TRBJ2-7, with unresolved D. Germline CDR1 and CDR2: MNHEY and SVGAGI. CDR3 length equals 11 residues. The V gene lost 1 base and the J gene lost 5 bases, with 3 bases spanning the gap. CDR3 loop: CASSYFNEQYF. Written as DNA, the CDR3 is TGTGCCAGCAGTTACTTCAACGAGCAGTACTTC.

The chain combines TRBV7-9 with TRBJ2-7; 7 bases align to TRBD1. The germline V gene has CDR1 SEHNR and CDR2 FQNEAQ (reference sequence). The CDR3 sequence is 15 residues long. With V trimmed by 5 bases and J by 0 bases, 7 bases remained unmatched. In nucleotides, the CDR3 is TGTGCCAGCAGCGCCAGAACAGGGGACTCCTACGAGCAGTACTTC. Encoded protein: CASSARTGDSYEQYF.

This clonotype was seen repeatedly, ten times or more. The gene calls are TRBV5-1 and TRBJ2-2; D ambiguous. CDR1 SGHRS and CDR2 YFSETQ come from the germline V gene. The germline V and J ends were trimmed by 4 bases and 0 bases, with 10 bases remaining between them. The CDR3 is made up of 15 amino acids. CDR3 region: CASSQNHANTGELFF. As DNA, the CDR3 is TGCGCCAGCAGCCAAAACCACGCGAACACCGGGGAGCTGTTTTTT.

The chain combines TRBV7-8 with TRBJ2-6; D perhaps matches TRBD1 (5 bases). Germline V gene data show CDR1 as SGHVS and CDR2 as FQNEAQ. The length of the CDR3 is 17 residues. Trimming left V 2 bases short and J 0 bases short, with 11 bases between. In DNA, the CDR3 is TGTGCCAGCAGCTTATACAGGTCGGGCTCTGGGGCCAACGTCCTGACTTTC. Residues: CASSLYRSGSGANVLTF.

The chain is built from TRBV9 and TRBJ1-5; D gene uncertain. Trimming cost V 4 bases and J 4 bases, with 15 bases left between them. The CDR3 has 15 residues. Germline V gives CDR1 SGDLS, CDR2 YYNGEE. Here the CDR3 DNA reads TGTGCCAGCAGCTCAGAGGGAGGGTGGAATCAGCCCCAGCATTTT. The encoded protein is CASSSEGGWNQPQHF.

V gene TRBV14 combines with J gene TRBJ2-7; D unclear. Trimming took off 1 base at V and 2 bases at J, with 3 bases between the two ends. Germline CDR1 SGHDN, CDR2 FVKESK. The CDR3 contains 12 residues. CDR3 DNA: TGTGCCAGCAGCCAAGTCGCCTACGAGCAGTACTTC. Its protein is CASSQVAYEQYF. Filled out from reference TRBV14 and TRBJ2-7, the complete variable domain reads EAGVTQFPSHSVIEKGQTVTLRCDPISGHDNLYWYRRVMGKEIKFLLHFVKESKQDESGMPNNRFLAERTGGTYSTLKVQPAELEDSGVYFCASSQVAYEQYFGPGTRLTVT.

This clonotype was found a few times. The chain carries TRBV12-3 or TRBV12-4 and TRBJ1-3; maybe TRBD1 (5 bases). The CDR3 length is 16 residues. Trimming left V 6 bases short and J 4 bases short, with 19 bases between. CDR3 sequence (DNA): TGTGCCAGCAGACGCCCGGGACGCCTCAAGGGAAACACCATATATTTT. Its protein product is CASRRPGRLKGNTIYF.